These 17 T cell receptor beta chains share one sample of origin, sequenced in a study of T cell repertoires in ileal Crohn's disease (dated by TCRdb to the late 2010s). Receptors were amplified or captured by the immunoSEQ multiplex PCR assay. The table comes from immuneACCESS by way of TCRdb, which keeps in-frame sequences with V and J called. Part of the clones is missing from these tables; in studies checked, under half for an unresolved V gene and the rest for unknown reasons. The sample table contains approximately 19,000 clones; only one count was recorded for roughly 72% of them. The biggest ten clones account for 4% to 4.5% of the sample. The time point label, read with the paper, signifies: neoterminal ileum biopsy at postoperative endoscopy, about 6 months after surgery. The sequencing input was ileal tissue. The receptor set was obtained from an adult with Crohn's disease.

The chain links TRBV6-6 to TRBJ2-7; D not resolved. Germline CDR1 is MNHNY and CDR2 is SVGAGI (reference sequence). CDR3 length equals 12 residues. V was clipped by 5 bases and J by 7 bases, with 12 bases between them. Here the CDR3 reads CASSLGNWEQYF. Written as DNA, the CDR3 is TGTGCCAGCAGTCTGGGCAACTGGGAGCAGTACTTC.

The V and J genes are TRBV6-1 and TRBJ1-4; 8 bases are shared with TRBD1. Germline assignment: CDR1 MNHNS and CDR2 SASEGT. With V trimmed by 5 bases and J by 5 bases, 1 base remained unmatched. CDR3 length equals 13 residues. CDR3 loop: CASSRTGNEKLFF. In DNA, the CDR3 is TGTGCCAGCAGTAGGACAGGGAATGAAAAACTGTTTTTT.

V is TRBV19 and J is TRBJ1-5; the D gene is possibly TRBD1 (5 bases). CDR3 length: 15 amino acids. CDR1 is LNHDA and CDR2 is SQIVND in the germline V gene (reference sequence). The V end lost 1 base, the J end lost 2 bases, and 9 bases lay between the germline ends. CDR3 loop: CASSIVAGRNQPQHF. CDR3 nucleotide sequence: TGTGCCAGTAGTATAGTGGCAGGGCGCAATCAGCCCCAGCATTTT.

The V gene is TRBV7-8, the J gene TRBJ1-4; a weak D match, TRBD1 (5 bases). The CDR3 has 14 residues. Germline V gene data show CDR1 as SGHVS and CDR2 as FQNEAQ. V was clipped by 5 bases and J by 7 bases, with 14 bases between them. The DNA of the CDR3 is TGTGCCAGCAGCCCGACGGGGGTACGTGAAAAACTGTTTTTT. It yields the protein CASSPTGVREKLFF. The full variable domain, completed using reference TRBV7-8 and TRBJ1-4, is GAGVSQSPRYKVAKRGQDVALRCDPISGHVSLFWYQQALGQGPEFLTYFQNEAQLDKSGLPSDRFFAERPEGSVSTLKIQRTQQEDSAVYLCASSPTGVREKLFFGSGTQLSVL.

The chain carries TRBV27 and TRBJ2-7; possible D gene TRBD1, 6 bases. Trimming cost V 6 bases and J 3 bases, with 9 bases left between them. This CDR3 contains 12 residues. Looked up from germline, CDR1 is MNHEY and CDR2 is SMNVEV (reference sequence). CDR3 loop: CASRDRIYEQYF. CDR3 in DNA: TGTGCCAGCAGAGACAGGATCTACGAGCAGTACTTC.

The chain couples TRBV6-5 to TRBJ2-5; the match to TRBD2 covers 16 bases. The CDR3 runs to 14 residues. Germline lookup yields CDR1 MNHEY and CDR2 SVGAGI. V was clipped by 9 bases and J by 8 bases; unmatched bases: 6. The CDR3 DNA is TGTGCCAGTCAGGGGACTAGCGGGGGGGTAACCCAGTACTTC. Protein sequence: CASQGTSGGVTQYF.

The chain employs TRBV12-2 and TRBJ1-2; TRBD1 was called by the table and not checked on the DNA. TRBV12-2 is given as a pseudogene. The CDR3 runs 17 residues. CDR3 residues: CASRPRQGGDINYGYTF. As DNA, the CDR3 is TGTGCAAGTCGCCCCCGACAGGGCGGGGATATAAACTATGGCTACACCTTC.

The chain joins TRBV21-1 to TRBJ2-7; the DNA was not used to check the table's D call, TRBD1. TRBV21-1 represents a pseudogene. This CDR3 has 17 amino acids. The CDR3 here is CASTGGRGHKRNYEQYF. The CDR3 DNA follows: TGTGCCAGCACGGGGGGCAGGGGGCACAAACGAAACTACGAGCAGTACTTC.

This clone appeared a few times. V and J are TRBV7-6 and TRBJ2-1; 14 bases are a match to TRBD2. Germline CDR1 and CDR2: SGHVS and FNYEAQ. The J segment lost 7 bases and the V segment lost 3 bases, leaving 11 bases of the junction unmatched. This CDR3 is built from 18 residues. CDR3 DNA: TGTGCCAGCAGCTTGGTGGGGGAGACTAGCGGGAGGGAAAATGAGCAGTTCTTC. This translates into CASSLVGETSGRENEQFF.

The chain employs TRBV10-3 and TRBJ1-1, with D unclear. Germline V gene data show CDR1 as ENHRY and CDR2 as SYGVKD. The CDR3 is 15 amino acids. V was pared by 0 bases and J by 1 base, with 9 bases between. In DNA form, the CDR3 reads TGTGCCATCAGTGAGTCTAGACAAGGGAACACTGAAGCTTTCTTT. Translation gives CAISESRQGNTEAFF.

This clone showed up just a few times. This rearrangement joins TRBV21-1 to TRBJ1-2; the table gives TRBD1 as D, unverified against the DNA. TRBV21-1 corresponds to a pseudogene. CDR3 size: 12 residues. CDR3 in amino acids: CASHRGRGGYTF. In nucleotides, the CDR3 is TGTGCCAGCCACAGGGGGCGTGGTGGCTACACCTTC.

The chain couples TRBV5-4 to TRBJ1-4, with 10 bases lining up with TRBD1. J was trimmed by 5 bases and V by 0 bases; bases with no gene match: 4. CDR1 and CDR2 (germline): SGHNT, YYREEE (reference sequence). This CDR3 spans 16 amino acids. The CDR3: CASSLASDRGNEKLFF. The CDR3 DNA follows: TGTGCCAGCAGCTTGGCCTCGGACAGGGGGAATGAAAAACTGTTTTTT.

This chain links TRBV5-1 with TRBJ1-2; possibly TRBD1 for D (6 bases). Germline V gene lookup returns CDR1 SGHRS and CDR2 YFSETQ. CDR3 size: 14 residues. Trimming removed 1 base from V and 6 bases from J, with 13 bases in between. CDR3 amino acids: CASSLQGRIDGYTF. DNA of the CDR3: TGCGCCAGCAGCTTGCAGGGGCGGATTGATGGCTACACCTTC.

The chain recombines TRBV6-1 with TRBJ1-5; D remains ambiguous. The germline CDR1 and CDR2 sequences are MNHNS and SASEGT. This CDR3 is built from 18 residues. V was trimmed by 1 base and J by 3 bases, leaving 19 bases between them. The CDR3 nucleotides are TGTGCCAGCAGTGAAGTGCCGGCAGGATCATGGCACAATCAGCCCCAGCATTTT. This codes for CASSEVPAGSWHNQPQHF.

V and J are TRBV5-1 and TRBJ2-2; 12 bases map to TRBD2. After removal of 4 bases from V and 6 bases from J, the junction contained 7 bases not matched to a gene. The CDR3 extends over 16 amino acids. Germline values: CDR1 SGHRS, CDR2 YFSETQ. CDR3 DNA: TGCGCCAGCAGCCATCTAGCGGGAGGGCCGGCCGGGGAGCTGTTTTTT. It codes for CASSHLAGGPAGELFF.

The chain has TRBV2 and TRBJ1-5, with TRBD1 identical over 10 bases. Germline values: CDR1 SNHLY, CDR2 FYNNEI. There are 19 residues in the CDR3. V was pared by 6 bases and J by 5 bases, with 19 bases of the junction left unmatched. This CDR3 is CASSAPGSQTGTGDQPQHF. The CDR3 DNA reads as TGTGCCAGCAGCGCACCGGGATCCCAAACCGGGACAGGGGATCAGCCCCAGCATTTT.

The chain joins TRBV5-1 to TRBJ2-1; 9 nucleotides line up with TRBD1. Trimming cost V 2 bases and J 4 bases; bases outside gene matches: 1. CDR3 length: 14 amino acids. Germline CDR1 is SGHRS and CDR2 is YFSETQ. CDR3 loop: CASSFGQGYNEQFF. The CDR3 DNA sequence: TGCGCCAGCAGCTTTGGACAGGGGTACAATGAGCAGTTCTTC.